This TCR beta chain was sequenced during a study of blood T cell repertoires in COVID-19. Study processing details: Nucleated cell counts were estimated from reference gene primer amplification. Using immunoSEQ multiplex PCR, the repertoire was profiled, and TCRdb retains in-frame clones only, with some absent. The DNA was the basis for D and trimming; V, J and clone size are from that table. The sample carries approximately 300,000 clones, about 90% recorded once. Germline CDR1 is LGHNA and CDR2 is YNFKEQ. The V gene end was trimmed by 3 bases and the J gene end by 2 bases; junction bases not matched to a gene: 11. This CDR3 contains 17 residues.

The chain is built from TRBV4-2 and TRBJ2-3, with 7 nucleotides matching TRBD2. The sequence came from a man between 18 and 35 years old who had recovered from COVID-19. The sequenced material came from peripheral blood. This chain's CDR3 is CASSQPTGTTYTDTQYF. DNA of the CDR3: TGTGCCAGCAGCCAGCCGACCGGGACTACCTACACAGATACGCAGTATTTT.